This T cell receptor (beta chain) was profiled in a study of chemoradiotherapy in HPV16-positive cancers. The CDR3 is 15 amino acids. The germline gives CDR1 MDHEN, CDR2 SYDVKM. The V segment lost 5 bases and the J segment 5 bases; nucleotides outside the gene matches: 8. Profiling relied on immunoSEQ multiplex PCR, and the TCRdb table lists in-frame clones only, not all of them. The table lists about 22,000 clones, around nine tenths of them singletons. Here the sequenced sample was blood, taken from a patient who underwent chemoradiotherapy. V is TRBV28 and J is TRBJ2-5, with 10 bases that match TRBD2. The receptor was derived from a human donor with HPV-associated anogenital cancer. Here the CDR3 reads CASSPGLAGAETQYF. The DNA of the CDR3 is TGTGCCAGCAGTCCTGGTCTAGCGGGAGCGGAGACCCAGTACTTC.